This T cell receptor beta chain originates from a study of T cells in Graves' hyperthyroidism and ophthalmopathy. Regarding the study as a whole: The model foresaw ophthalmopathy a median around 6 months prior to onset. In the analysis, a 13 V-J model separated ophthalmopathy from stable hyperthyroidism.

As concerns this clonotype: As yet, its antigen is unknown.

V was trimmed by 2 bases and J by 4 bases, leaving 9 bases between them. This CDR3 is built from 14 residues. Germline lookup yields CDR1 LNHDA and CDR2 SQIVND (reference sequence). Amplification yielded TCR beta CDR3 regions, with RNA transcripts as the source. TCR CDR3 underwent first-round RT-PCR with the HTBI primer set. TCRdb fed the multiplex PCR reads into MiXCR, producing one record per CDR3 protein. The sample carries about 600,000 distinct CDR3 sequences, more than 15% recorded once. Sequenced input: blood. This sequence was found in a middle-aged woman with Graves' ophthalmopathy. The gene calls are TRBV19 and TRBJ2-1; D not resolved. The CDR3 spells CASSISPNYNEQFF. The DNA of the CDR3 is TGTGCCAGTAGTATATCCCCGAATTACAATGAGCAGTTCTTC. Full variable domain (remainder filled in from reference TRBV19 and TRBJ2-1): DGGITQSPKYLFRKEGQNVTLSCEQNLNHDAMYWYRQDPGQGLRLIYYSQIVNDFQKGDIAEGYSVSREKKESFPLTVTSAQKNPTAFYLCASSISPNYNEQFFGPGTRLTVL.